This T cell receptor beta chain was captured in a study of cytomegalovirus exposure and HLA in healthy donors. Study results and limitations: Presence/absence analyses rested on an assumption that sequencing depth was roughly uniform across donors.

60 Vbeta and 13 Jbeta primers were used in PCR. TCRdb's copy holds only in-frame clones and misses some; the assay was immunoSEQ multiplex PCR. The sample lists approximately 55,000 clones, approximately 85% occurring once. V was cut by 3 bases and J by 1 base, with 10 bases left in between. The CDR3 loop spans 15 amino acids. Germline loops: CDR1 SGHRS, CDR2 YFSETQ. Of note for this clone: Its antigen is still unknown.

The TCR originated in a boy aged 5-17 years in good health and CMV-seropositive. The specimen sequenced was PBMCs. V and J are TRBV5-1 and TRBJ2-2; D may be TRBD2 (6 bases). For the CDR3, the DNA is TGCGCCAGCAGCTCCGGGACTGTGAACACCGGGGAGCTGTTTTTT. This translates into CASSSGTVNTGELFF.